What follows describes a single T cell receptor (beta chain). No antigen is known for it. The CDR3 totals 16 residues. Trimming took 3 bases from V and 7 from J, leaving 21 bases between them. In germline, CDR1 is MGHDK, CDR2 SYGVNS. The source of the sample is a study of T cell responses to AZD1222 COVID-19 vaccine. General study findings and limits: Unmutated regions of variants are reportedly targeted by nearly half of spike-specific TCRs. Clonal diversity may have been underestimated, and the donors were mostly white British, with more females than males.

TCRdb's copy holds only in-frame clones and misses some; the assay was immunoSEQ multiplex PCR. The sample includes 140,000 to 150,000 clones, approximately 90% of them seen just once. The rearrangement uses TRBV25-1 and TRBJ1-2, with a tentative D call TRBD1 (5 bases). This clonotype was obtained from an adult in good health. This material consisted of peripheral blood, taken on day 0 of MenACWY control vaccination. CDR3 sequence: CASSDGSTVVDVGYTF. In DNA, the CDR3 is TGTGCCAGCAGTGATGGGTCGACAGTTGTAGACGTTGGCTACACCTTC.